This TCR beta chain was identified in a study of long-term antiretroviral therapy in people with HIV. General study points: Among HIV repertoires, CDR3 length ranges were narrower than those of controls.

Survey-level resolution applied to immunoSEQ assay v3.0. Profiled with immunoSEQ multiplex PCR; TCRdb holds only in-frame clones, not every one. The sample records 25,000 to 35,000 clones, approximately 97% being singletons. Points on this clone: Its target is unknown.

Germline loops: CDR1 SGHNT, CDR2 YYREEE (reference sequence). Trimming took off 0 bases at V and 6 bases at J, with 13 bases between the two ends. The CDR3 has 14 amino acids. The receptor was derived from a man younger than 45 with HIV. Specimen: unsorted PBMCs, collected 6.9 years after starting antiretroviral therapy. This chain connects TRBV5-4 to TRBJ2-7; D possibly corresponds to TRBD2 (6 bases). CDR3 region: CASSLVEGGSEQYF. CDR3 coding DNA: TGTGCCAGCAGCTTGGTGGAGGGAGGCAGCGAGCAGTACTTC.